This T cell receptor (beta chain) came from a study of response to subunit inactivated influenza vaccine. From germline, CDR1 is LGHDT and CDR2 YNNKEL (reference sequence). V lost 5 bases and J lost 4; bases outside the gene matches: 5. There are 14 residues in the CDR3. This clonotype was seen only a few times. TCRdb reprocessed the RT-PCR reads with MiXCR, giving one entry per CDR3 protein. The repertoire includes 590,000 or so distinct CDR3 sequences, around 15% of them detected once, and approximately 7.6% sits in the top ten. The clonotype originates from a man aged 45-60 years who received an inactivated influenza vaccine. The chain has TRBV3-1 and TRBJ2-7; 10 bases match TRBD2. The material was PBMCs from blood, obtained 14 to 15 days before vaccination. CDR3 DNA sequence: TGTGCCAGCAGCAGTAGCGGGAGGTCGTACGAGCAGTACTTC. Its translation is CASSSSGRSYEQYF.